The 24 T cell receptor beta chains in this list originate from one sample, sequenced in a study of blood T cell repertoires in COVID-19. TCRdb's copy holds only in-frame clones and misses some; the assay was immunoSEQ multiplex PCR. The data contain 310,000 or so clones, roughly 88% of them seen just once; the ten biggest clones take up under 2%. Material: peripheral blood. These receptors were collected from a woman in her forties or fifties with acute or convalescent COVID-19.

The rearrangement joins TRBV6-2 or TRBV6-3 to TRBJ2-3; 10 bases fit TRBD2. Germline V gives CDR1 MNHEY, CDR2 SVGEGT. J lost 3 bases, V lost 5 bases, and 20 bases had no gene match. There are 20 residues in the CDR3. CDR3 loop: CASSHPSGRAGAEGTDTQYF. The CDR3 nucleotides are TGTGCCAGCAGTCATCCCAGCGGGAGGGCCGGTGCTGAGGGAACAGATACGCAGTATTTT.

J is TRBJ2-5 and V is TRBV7-3, with 7 bases lining up with TRBD1. The CDR3 is made up of 13 amino acids. Germline V CDR1 and CDR2: SGHTA, FQGTGA. The junction had 1 base not matched to a gene; V was cut back by 5 bases and J by 1 base. CDR3 loop: CASSEGAQETQYF. As DNA, the CDR3 is TGTGCCAGCAGCGAGGGGGCCCAAGAGACCCAGTACTTC.

The V call is TRBV3-1 (or the pseudogene TRBV3-2), the J call TRBJ1-2; D is uncertain. V was clipped by 4 bases and J by 4 bases, with 16 bases between them. This CDR3 contains 15 residues. From germline, CDR1 is LGHDT and CDR2 YNNKEL (reference sequence). Here the CDR3 reads CASSPVEEGVYGYTF. The CDR3, as DNA: TGTGCCAGCAGCCCAGTGGAAGAGGGAGTCTATGGCTACACCTTC.

The chain combines TRBV28 with TRBJ2-5, with 9 nucleotides matching TRBD1. There are 14 residues in the CDR3. Per germline, CDR1 MDHEN and CDR2 SYDVKM. Trimming cost V 2 bases and J 4 bases; bases outside gene matches: 2. The CDR3, as DNA: TGTGCCAGCAGTTTAATGGGACAGGGAGAGACCCAGTACTTC. It translates to CASSLMGQGETQYF.

This clone showed up just once. V usage is TRBV5-6 and J usage is TRBJ1-1, with D possibly TRBD1 on 5 matching bases. The germline V gene has CDR1 SGHDT and CDR2 YYEEEE. The V end lost 0 bases, the J end lost 4 bases, and 7 bases lay between the germline ends. The CDR3 is made up of 13 amino acids. CDR3 protein: CASSLGGGTEAFF. The CDR3 DNA sequence: TGTGCCAGCAGCTTGGGCGGGGGCACTGAAGCTTTCTTT.

The J gene is TRBJ1-5, the V gene TRBV28; D unclear. V lost 8 bases and J lost 2, with 7 bases in between. The CDR3 sequence is 12 residues long. CDR1 and CDR2 from the germline V gene are MDHEN and SYDVKM. CDR3 sequence: CASLSGNQPQHF. The CDR3, as DNA: TGTGCCAGCCTTTCCGGCAATCAGCCCCAGCATTTT.

In this sample, this clone turned up a few times. V is TRBV11-2 and J is TRBJ2-2, with 8 bases matching TRBD1. V trimming: 5 bases; J trimming: 5 bases; junction bases outside the gene matches: 10. The CDR3 is 16 residues long. The germline CDR1 and CDR2 sequences are SGHAT and FQNNGV. The CDR3 nucleotides read TGTGCCAGCAGCCCAGGACAGGGAGGTGTGACCGGGGAGCTGTTTTTT. Amino acids: CASSPGQGGVTGELFF.

V usage is TRBV4-3 and J usage is TRBJ2-1; 8 bases agree with TRBD2. V trimming: 4 bases; J trimming: 6 bases; junction bases outside the gene matches: 5. This CDR3 spans 14 amino acids. Germline CDR1 and CDR2: LGHNA and YSLEER. The CDR3 here is CASSLAGWGNEQFF. The CDR3 nucleotides are TGCGCCAGCAGCCTAGCGGGATGGGGCAATGAGCAGTTCTTC.

J is TRBJ2-7 and V is TRBV6-2 or TRBV6-3; TRBD1 matches 12 bases. Germline V CDR1 and CDR2: MNHEY, SVGEGT. The junction had 7 bases not matched to a gene; V was cut back by 6 bases and J by 7 bases. This CDR3 is built from 14 residues. The CDR3 nucleotides are TGTGCCAGCAGCTGGGGACAGGGGGCGTCGGAGCAGTACTTC. This encodes CASSWGQGASEQYF.

The CDR3 coding sequence is TGTGCCAGCAGGCCGGGACAGAACTACGAGCAGTACTTC. Translated: CASRPGQNYEQYF. The J gene is TRBJ2-7, the V gene TRBV27; 7 nucleotides line up with TRBD1. The germline V gene encodes CDR1 MNHEY and CDR2 SMNVEV (reference sequence). V lost 6 bases, J lost 3 bases, and 5 bases stayed unmatched. The CDR3 covers 13 residues.

This clone was found once. The chain links TRBV9 to TRBJ1-5; TRBD1 matches at 7 bases. CDR1 is SGDLS and CDR2 is YYNGEE in the germline V gene. V shed 3 bases and J 0 bases; nucleotides not matched to a gene: 6. This CDR3 contains 16 residues. DNA of the CDR3: TGTGCCAGCAGCGCGGGGGGGACAGTTAGCAATCAGCCCCAGCATTTT. Translation: CASSAGGTVSNQPQHF.

This sequence joins TRBV5-1 and TRBJ2-7; no clear D gene. The V end was cut by 2 bases, the J end by 1 base, with 7 bases between. CDR3 length: 13 amino acids. The germline V gene has CDR1 SGHRS and CDR2 YFSETQ. This CDR3 is CASSLSYSYEQYF. The DNA for the CDR3 is TGCGCCAGCAGCTTATCGTATTCCTACGAGCAGTACTTC.

Concerning this clone: An end of the junction differs from the germline gene, which may be a read error. The J gene is TRBJ1-3, the V gene TRBV6-2 or TRBV6-3; D gene uncertain. Germline V CDR1 and CDR2: MNHEY, SVGEGT. The length of the CDR3 is 12 residues. The CDR3 nucleotides read TGTGCCAGCAGCCCGGAGGAGGGTTCGGCGGCTTTT. Its translation: CASSPEEGSAAF.

The chain recombines TRBV28 with TRBJ1-6; a weak D match, TRBD1 (5 bases). V lost 7 bases and J 0 bases, leaving 7 bases between the germline ends. The germline V gene encodes CDR1 MDHEN and CDR2 SYDVKM. This CDR3 spans 14 amino acids. This CDR3 reads CASNRSSYNSPLHF. DNA for the CDR3: TGTGCCAGCAACAGGAGCTCCTATAATTCACCCCTCCACTTT.

The chain is built from TRBV9 and TRBJ1-1; no firm D call. V gave up 0 bases and J gave up 2 bases, with 8 bases separating them. The CDR3 is 14 residues long. Per the germline V gene, CDR1 is SGDLS and CDR2 is YYNGEE. This CDR3 is CASSVDTANTEAFF. The CDR3 DNA reads as TGTGCCAGCAGCGTAGACACAGCAAACACTGAAGCTTTCTTT.

The V gene is TRBV25-1, the J gene TRBJ2-3, with 12 bases lining up with TRBD2. With 6 bases clipped from V and 3 bases from J, the junction kept 7 bases outside the gene matches. Per the germline V gene, CDR1 is MGHDK and CDR2 is SYGVNS. The CDR3 totals 16 residues. The CDR3 loop reads CASSAGLAGITDTQYF. In DNA form, the CDR3 reads TGTGCCAGCAGCGCTGGACTAGCGGGAATAACAGATACGCAGTATTTT. The complete variable domain, with remaining parts taken from reference TRBV25-1 and TRBJ2-3, reads EADIYQTPRYLVIGTGKKITLECSQTMGHDKMYWYQQDPGMELHLIHYSYGVNSTEKGDLSSESTVSRIRTEHFPLTLESARPSHTSQYLCASSAGLAGITDTQYFGPGTRLTVL.

The chain is built from TRBV7-2 and TRBJ2-1, with D unresolved. Trimming shortened V by 2 bases and J by 0 bases, and 14 bases separated the two germline ends. Germline CDR1 SGHTA, CDR2 FQGNSA. The CDR3 sequence is 17 residues long. CDR3 in amino acids: CASSLMARRSSYNEQFF. CDR3 sequence (DNA): TGTGCCAGCAGCTTAATGGCACGCCGAAGCTCCTACAATGAGCAGTTCTTC.

V usage is TRBV27 and J usage is TRBJ1-6; TRBD1 matches at 8 bases. The junction had 7 bases not matched to a gene; V was cut back by 3 bases and J by 9 bases. This CDR3 region has 15 residues. Germline V gene lookup returns CDR1 MNHEY and CDR2 SMNVEV (reference sequence). In nucleotides, the CDR3 is TGTGCCAGCAGTTTGCGACAGGGGTTCGGTTCACCCCTCCACTTT. Translating gives CASSLRQGFGSPLHF.

The rearrangement uses TRBV2 and TRBJ2-7; TRBD2 matches 10 bases. V lost 6 bases and J lost 9; bases outside the gene matches: 8. From germline, CDR1 is SNHLY and CDR2 FYNNEI. The CDR3 contains 13 residues. Written as DNA, the CDR3 is TGTGCCAGCAGCCGCACTAGCGGGAACGGGCAGTACTTC. It specifies CASSRTSGNGQYF.

V and J are TRBV14 and TRBJ2-7, with D possibly matching TRBD2 (6 bases). CDR1 is SGHDN and CDR2 is FVKESK in the germline V gene. V lost 5 bases, J lost 2 bases, and 16 bases lay in between. The CDR3 spans 15 residues. The CDR3 nucleotides are TGTGCCAGCAGCGCCCTCTCCGGGACTCCCTACGAGCAGTACTTC. Amino acids: CASSALSGTPYEQYF.

The J gene is TRBJ2-7, the V gene TRBV7-2; 9 bases align to TRBD2. The CDR3 loop spans 15 amino acids. Germline V gene lookup returns CDR1 SGHTA and CDR2 FQGNSA. J lost 5 bases, V lost 5 bases, and 10 bases had no gene match. The CDR3 DNA is TGTGCCAGCAGCCTTAGCGGGAGCAACTTAAACGAGCAGTACTTC. It yields the protein CASSLSGSNLNEQYF.

The chain employs TRBV7-9 and TRBJ1-1; D gene unclear. V was clipped by 1 base and J by 0 bases, with 9 bases between them. From germline, CDR1 is SEHNR and CDR2 FQNEAQ (reference sequence). The CDR3 loop spans 15 amino acids. The DNA for the CDR3 is TGTGCCAGCAGCTTAGGGCGGGAATTGAACACTGAAGCTTTCTTT. Translating gives CASSLGRELNTEAFF.

V and J are TRBV5-1 and TRBJ2-1, with D unresolved. From germline, CDR1 is SGHRS and CDR2 YFSETQ. Trimming pared 0 bases from V and 5 bases from J, leaving 6 bases between. CDR3 length: 13 residues. The CDR3 protein is CASSLGDNNEQFF. DNA for the CDR3: TGCGCCAGCAGCTTGGGCGATAACAATGAGCAGTTCTTC.

This chain links TRBV6-1 with TRBJ1-2; TRBD1 is a possible D gene (6 bases). Germline CDR1 and CDR2: MNHNS and SASEGT. The CDR3 runs 15 residues. Trimming cost V 1 base and J 2 bases, with 11 bases left between them. CDR3 nucleotide sequence: TGTGCCAGCAGTGAAGTTGGCAGGGGCAACTATGGCTACACCTTC. Translation gives CASSEVGRGNYGYTF.